This TCR beta chain is from a study of OX40 agonist ivuxolimab in advanced cancers. With respect to the entire study: The costimulatory receptor OX40 (CD134) was targeted by ivuxolimab, a fully human IgG2 agonistic monoclonal antibody. A male proportion of roughly 80% and a mean age of about 60 years, ranging from 23 to 79, were recorded for the dose-escalation cohort. Among the roughly 52 dose-escalation patients, around 19 had hepatocellular carcinoma, roughly 15 melanoma, 9 renal cell carcinoma and 9 head and neck cancer. Partial responses were achieved by three dose-escalation patients, of whom one had hepatocellular carcinoma and two had cutaneous melanoma. Intravenous ivuxolimab was administered to patients every 2 weeks at six dose levels: 0.01, 0.1, 0.3, 1.5, 3 and 10 mg/kg. The paper covers the monotherapy dose-escalation part of the phase I ivuxolimab trial, which included N ≈ 54 patients. Patients were allowed to have had prior anti-PD-1, anti-PD-L1 or anti-CTLA-4 therapy, and around 41% of the dose-escalation patients had previously received checkpoint inhibitors. The purpose of peripheral TCRbeta sequencing was to test whether ivuxolimab changed TCR sequence diversity and led to clonal T-cell expansion. Beyond this particular receptor, the publication reports: On average, CD8+ T cells showed more expanded clones than CD4+ T cells after ivuxolimab. Clonal expansion of both CD4+ and CD8+ blood T cells was observed from baseline to week 6 at doses 0.1 to 3.0 mg/kg. The antigen specificity of the peripheral T cells that underwent clonal expansion was not determined. Partial responders in the 0.1-3.0 mg/kg groups had among the lowest normalized peripheral clonal expansion, especially among CD8+ T cells. Low levels of normalized T-cell clonal expansion were also seen in some nonresponding patients.

For CDR1 and CDR2, the germline V gene lists SGDLS and YYNGEE. Trimming takes 0 bases from V and 4 bases from J, and the germline ends sit 11 bases apart. Counted from cysteine to phenylalanine, this CDR3 has 15 amino acids. Left in the record is the CDR3 DNA by itself, 45 bases read in frame from the first base. Genomic DNA was isolated from the sorted cells so that the TCRbeta CDR3 region could be sequenced. TCRbeta CDR3 regions were sequenced using the immunoSEQ Assay. TCRdb limited this immuneACCESS table to in-frame rearrangements with V and J called. A share of clones is missing; checked studies link under half to unresolved V genes, and the rest is unexplained. The sample has some 50,000 clones on record, 87% of them singletons. The ten largest account for under 2% of the sample. The trial excluded patients who had a history of autoimmune disease or were on systemic immunosuppression. Peripheral blood for TCR sequencing was collected from all dose cohorts at baseline, on cycle 4 day 1, and on cycle 7 day 1. Samples were obtained from an open-label, multicenter, first-in-human phase I dose-escalation trial of ivuxolimab. Adults with locally advanced or metastatic melanoma, renal cell carcinoma, hepatocellular carcinoma or head and neck squamous cell carcinoma were enrolled in the trial. Before TCR sequencing, CD4+ T cells and CD8+ T cells were sorted from peripheral blood as separate populations.

On this clone: No antigen is known for it. No qualities accompany the bases; no much larger clone lies one base away.

The clonotype was recovered from an adult with an advanced solid tumor such as melanoma, head and neck, liver or kidney cancer. The sequence joins TRBV9 to TRBJ2-1; a confident D gene designation cannot be given. The specimen was CD4+ or CD8+ T cells sorted from blood, collected in a trial of the OX40 agonist ivuxolimab. The CDR3 in this case is CASSVEGLGYNEQFF. The bases read TGTGCCAGCAGCGTAGAGGGTTTGGGATACAATGAGCAGTTCTTC.